A selection of T cell receptor beta chains follows, all from one sample in a study of blood T cell repertoires in COVID-19. The data were produced by immunoSEQ multiplex PCR, yet TCRdb's version contains in-frame clones alone and is incomplete. The sample yields around 420,000 clones, roughly 88% seen once. The sequenced sample consisted of PBMCs or T cells enriched from blood (not recorded which). The origin of the receptors is a woman aged 40 to 50 with acute COVID-19. Both conserved end residues are part of each CDR3.

TRBJ2-3 TRBV29-1 CSVDVTGLGTDTQYF
TRBJ1-3 TRBV2 CASHAGTGFSGNTIYF
TRBJ1-1 TRBV11-2 CASSAQGATEAFF
TRBJ2-5 TRBV9 CASSVQGLAGGRETQYF
TRBJ1-1 TRBV2 CASRTQGAGTEAFF
TRBJ2-1 TRBV19 CASSIGDRVVLNEQFF
TRBJ2-2 TRBV6-5 CASSYSIGVGELFF
TRBJ1-2 TRBV4-1 CASSQEGAVYGYTF
TRBJ2-5 TRBV6-2/TRBV6-3 CASSYTPDSPETQYF
TRBJ2-1 TRBV6-5 CASSLGLAEQFF
TRBJ1-2 TRBV9 CASSSSPSRGANYGYTF
TRBJ1-1 TRBV7-2 CASSLARRGGTEAFF
TRBJ2-7 TRBV2 CASSEESRITGEQYF
TRBJ1-5 TRBV6-1 CASSEESDQPQHF
TRBJ1-6 TRBV7-2 CASSFLGTAQAPLHF
TRBJ1-5 TRBV19 CASTLTAIGSGNQPQHF
TRBJ1-6 TRBV30 CAWSSGVGNSPLHF
TRBJ1-1 TRBV10-2 CASIGQLNTEAFF
TRBJ1-5 TRBV5-1 CASNHTRQGLSSNQPQHF
TRBJ1-1 TRBV29-1 CSVQQGLPEAFF
TRBJ2-1 TRBV4-1 CASSQGRGTSGSYNEQFF
TRBJ1-1 TRBV5-1 CASSLGQGDNEAFF
TRBJ2-7 TRBV5-1 CASHPLAGGPNEQYF
TRBJ2-3 TRBV5-1 CASSSALLAGFNTDTQYF
TRBJ2-5 TRBV18 CASSPPGDGETQYF
TRBJ1-2 TRBV4-1 CASSHAPGGYGYTF
TRBJ1-5 TRBV2 CASSSTGDNQPQHF
TRBJ2-5 TRBV18 CASSPTGFRETQYF
TRBJ1-1 TRBV4-1 CASSQVWPTEAFF
TRBJ1-6 TRBV2 CASTITYNSPLHF
TRBJ1-1 TRBV27 CASSRRDRGTEAFF
TRBJ2-7 TRBV10-3 CAISAGTVNHEQYF
TRBJ1-3 TRBV19 CASTPRRLSGNTIYF
TRBJ2-7 TRBV6-5 CASSYAGQGRHEQYF
TRBJ2-7 TRBV12-3/TRBV12-4 CASGTGGRYF